A selection of T cell receptor beta chains follows, all from one sample in a study of technical replicates of blood from several donors. Generated by immunoSEQ multiplex PCR, the TCRdb table keeps only in-frame clones and is missing some. The sample shows 66,000 or so clones, around 87% of them seen only once. Sequences were obtained from PBMCs. The source is a human donor in good health. Some clones in this sample may be carry-over from other donors' samples. CDR3s include the opening cysteine and the closing phenylalanine or tryptophan. D genes are given only for firm matches. Clone size, where shown, is once, few, many, or a class for clones that have expanded.

d_call	v_call	j_call	clone_size	cdr3_aa	cdr3_nt
NA	TRBV4-1	TRBJ2-5	once	CASSQGLGEETQYF	TGCGCCAGCAGCCAAGGACTTGGAGAGGAGACCCAGTACTTC
NA	TRBV1	TRBJ1-2	NA	CTSSQTTGAPWSYGYTF	TGCACCAGCAGCCAAACGACAGGGGCTCCTTGGTCCTATGGCTACACCTTC
TRBD2	TRBV5-6	TRBJ2-7	once	CASSFLAGGSPYEQYF	TGTGCCAGCAGCTTCTTAGCGGGAGGGTCCCCCTACGAGCAGTACTTC
TRBD1	TRBV7-9	TRBJ1-5	NA	CASSSDRETYSNQPQHF	TGTGCCAGCAGCTCGGACAGGGAAACCTATAGCAATCAGCCCCAGCATTTT
NA	TRBV19	TRBJ2-7	NA	CASSTRVNYEQYF	TGTGCCAGTAGTACCCGGGTCAACTACGAGCAGTACTTC
NA	TRBV7-2	TRBJ2-2	NA	CASSLEEGTGELFF	TGTGCCAGCAGCTTAGAGGAGGGCACCGGGGAGCTGTTTTTT
TRBD1	TRBV29-1	TRBJ2-5	NA	CSVGTGGETQYF	TGCAGCGTGGGGACAGGGGGCGAGACCCAGTACTTC
TRBD2	TRBV5-6	TRBJ2-7	NA	CASSLGLAGEQYF	TGTGCCAGCAGCTTGGGACTAGCGGGCGAGCAGTACTTC
NA	TRBV7-2	TRBJ2-1	once	CASSLVRGEQFF	TGTGCCAGCAGCTTAGTTCGAGGTGAGCAGTTCTTC
NA	TRBV15	TRBJ1-1	NA	CATSIGQLEAFF	TGTGCCACCAGCATTGGACAGCTTGAAGCTTTCTTT
NA	TRBV7-2	TRBJ2-1	NA	CASSLAGDLNEQFF	TGTGCCAGCAGCTTAGCGGGAGATCTCAATGAGCAGTTCTTC
NA	TRBV7-2	TRBJ1-2	NA	CASSPSPYGYTF	TGTGCCAGCAGCCCTTCTCCCTATGGCTACACCTTC
NA	TRBV7-9	TRBJ1-3	NA	CASLRRQAGNTIYF	TGTGCCAGCCTCAGACGACAGGCTGGAAACACCATATATTTT
TRBD1	TRBV4-2	TRBJ1-4	once	CASSQAGTGGEKLFF	TGTGCCAGCAGCCAAGCCGGGACAGGGGGTGAAAAACTGTTTTTT
TRBD2	TRBV6-1	TRBJ2-4	once	CASSEVLAGIINIQYF	TGTGCCAGCAGTGAAGTCCTAGCGGGGATTATAAACATTCAGTACTTC
NA	TRBV6-1	TRBJ2-2	NA	CASEDSRELFF	TGTGCCAGCGAGGACAGTAGGGAGCTGTTTTTT
NA	TRBV19	TRBJ1-2	NA	CASSIFGGDSKVDGYTF	TGTGCCAGTAGTATCTTCGGCGGAGATTCCAAAGTTGATGGCTACACCTTC
NA	TRBV5-1	TRBJ1-1	NA	CASSRGTENTEAFF	TGCGCCAGCAGCAGGGGGACGGAGAACACTGAAGCTTTCTTT